This T cell receptor (beta chain) was observed in a study of T cells in Graves' hyperthyroidism and ophthalmopathy (dated by TCRdb to the late 2010s). Concerning the study at large: To identify distinguishing TCR V-J signatures, a discovery cohort of around 100 patients was used, comprising 43 with Graves' ophthalmopathy and some 57 with stable Graves' hyperthyroidism. For training and testing, the 100 or so patients in the discovery cohort were randomly divided in a 7:3 ratio. Prospective prediction of ophthalmopathy was tested in an independent validation cohort consisting of 18 hyperthyroidism patients and approximately 16 patients who later progressed to ophthalmopathy. After blood sampling, hyperthyroidism patients were treated with methimazole at a starting dose of 30 mg daily, and ophthalmopathy patients were treated with high-dose intravenous methylprednisolone. The paper describes TCR Vbeta CDR3 sequencing of 140 or so peripheral blood samples, made up of roughly 45 ophthalmopathy patients, 70 to 75 hyperthyroidism patients and some 17 progressor patients. The study also compared thyroid tissue and blood T-cell repertoires from five or six Graves' hyperthyroidism patients. Broad study findings and their caveats: A model built on a 13 V-J signature distinguished ophthalmopathy from stable hyperthyroidism, reaching around 90% sensitivity and around 81% specificity in cross-validation and 80%/75% in testing. In validation, the model predicted progression to ophthalmopathy a median of roughly 6.1 months before onset, with 70% to 71% sensitivity and nearly 75% specificity. Most expanded thyroid clonotypes (frequency above 0.001) were also found in blood, which suggests that blood repertoires may mirror thyroid immune responses. Sample size was not statistically predetermined, and investigators were not blinded to group allocation.

On this clonotype itself: The target of this receptor is not known. Base qualities are not provided; no much larger clone lies one nucleotide away.

Any patient with an uncontrolled infection, another autoimmune disease, pregnancy or lactation was excluded. Clinical symptoms, serum thyroxine and TRAb, thyroid ultrasound, and orbital computed tomography formed the basis for the diagnoses. Total RNA was extracted with Trizol reagent, and quality was checked on an Agilent 2100 Bioanalyzer. The CDR3 starts with the cysteine, ends with the phenylalanine, and has 11 residues. Only CDR3 DNA remains: 33 bases, in frame from the first base. CDR1 is given as SQVTM and CDR2 as ANQGSEA, both from the germline V gene. At the junction V is shortened by 6 bases and J by 8 bases, with 13 bases in between. The TCR beta CDR3 regions were amplified from the RNA transcripts. For the first round of RT-PCR on the TCR CDR3, the HTBI primer set was used together with the Qiagen OneStep RT-PCR kit. A second multiplex PCR round built the libraries, followed by size selection and purification. The libraries were sequenced on an Illumina HiSeq2000 using paired-end 100 bp reads. The original methods were these. SOAPnuke was used to process the raw data, removing reads that contained adapters or uncalled bases, had a mean Phred below 15, or lacked an exact match to the constant primer or identifier. High-quality paired reads were merged using COPE v1.2.5, and each unique nucleotide sequence was defined as a clonotype. MiTCR v1.1 was used to align clonotypes to the IMGT TRBV, TRBD and TRBJ reference segments. Only V-J combinations with frequency above 0.0001, covering 98% to 99.2% of repertoires, were analysed. A TCS score was defined as the ratio between F50 (clonal expansion) and ExV (chaos), using BLOSUM62-based TCRdist between CDR3 peptides within each V-J. Welch's t-statistics and random forest reduced 514 V-J features to roughly 13, which were used in a naive Bayes classifier (R e1071). The similarity between thyroid and blood repertoires was quantified using the Morisita-Horn index. TCRdb's own reprocessing of the public reads used fastp at Q25 and MiXCR and kept productive beta chains. Rows with one shared CDR3 protein collapse into an entry with the most common genes and DNA. The V and J calls and clone size come from TCRdb's table, not from the authors' own analysis. The sample includes more than 500,000 distinct CDR3 sequences, with around 42% observed a single time. The ten largest account for under 20% of the sample.

In this chain, TRBV29-1 is recombined with TRBJ1-2, and perhaps TRBD1 as D gene, on 6 matching bases. The TCR comes from an adult woman with Graves' disease, either hyperthyroidism or ophthalmopathy (not recorded which). The source material was peripheral blood or thyroid tissue (not recorded which). Read as DNA, the sequence is TGCAGCGTCCAGGGGATGAAGGGCTACACCTTC. This is translated as CSVQGMKGYTF.